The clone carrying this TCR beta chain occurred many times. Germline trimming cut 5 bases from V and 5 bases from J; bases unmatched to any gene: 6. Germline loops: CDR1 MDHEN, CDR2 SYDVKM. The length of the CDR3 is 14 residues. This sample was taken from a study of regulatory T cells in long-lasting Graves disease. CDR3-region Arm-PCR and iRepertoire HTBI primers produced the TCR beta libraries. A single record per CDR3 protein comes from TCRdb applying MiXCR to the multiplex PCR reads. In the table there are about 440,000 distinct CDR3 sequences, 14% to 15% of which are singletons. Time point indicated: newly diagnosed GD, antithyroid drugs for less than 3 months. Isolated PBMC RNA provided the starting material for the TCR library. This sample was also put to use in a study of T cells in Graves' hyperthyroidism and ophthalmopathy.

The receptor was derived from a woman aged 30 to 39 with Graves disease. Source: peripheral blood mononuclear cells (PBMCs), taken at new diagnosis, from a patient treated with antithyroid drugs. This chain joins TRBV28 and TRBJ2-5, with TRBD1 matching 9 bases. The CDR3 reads CASSITGGDETQYF. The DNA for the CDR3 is TGTGCCAGCAGTATCACAGGGGGCGACGAGACCCAGTACTTC.